The source of this TCR beta chain is a study of T cells in Graves' hyperthyroidism and ophthalmopathy. Study-level points and caveats: Most thyroid clonotypes expanded above 0.001 were also detected in blood.

Amplified TCR beta CDR3 regions came from RNA transcripts. The HTBI set primed first-round TCR CDR3 RT-PCR. Using its own MiXCR run on the multiplex PCR reads, TCRdb lists one record per CDR3 protein. The sample has more than 500,000 distinct CDR3 sequences, about 16% seen once. As regards this clonotype: As yet, its antigen is unknown.

Sequences were obtained from blood. This clonotype was obtained from a woman aged 25 to 39 with Graves' ophthalmopathy.

CDR3 DNA sequence: TGTGCCAGCAGCTTTCAAGCGGGAGGTGTCCCTGAGCAGTTCTTC. It is translated as CASSFQAGGVPEQFF. The rearrangement links TRBV7-2 to TRBJ2-1, with TRBD2 matching over 9 bases. V trimming: 3 bases; J trimming: 9 bases; junction bases outside the gene matches: 9. The CDR3 is 15 residues long. In germline, CDR1 is SGHTA, CDR2 FQGNSA.